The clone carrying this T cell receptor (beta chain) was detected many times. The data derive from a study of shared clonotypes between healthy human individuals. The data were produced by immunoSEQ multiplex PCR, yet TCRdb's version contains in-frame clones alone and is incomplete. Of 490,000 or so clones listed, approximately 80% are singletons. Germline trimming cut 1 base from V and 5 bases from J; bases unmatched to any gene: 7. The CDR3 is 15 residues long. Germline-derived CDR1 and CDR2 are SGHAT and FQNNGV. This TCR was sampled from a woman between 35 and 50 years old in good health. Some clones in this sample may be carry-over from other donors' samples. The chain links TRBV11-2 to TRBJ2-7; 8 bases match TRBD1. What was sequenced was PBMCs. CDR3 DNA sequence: TGTGCCAGCAGCTTAGGACAGGGGCCGCGGCACGAGCAGTACTTC. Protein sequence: CASSLGQGPRHEQYF.